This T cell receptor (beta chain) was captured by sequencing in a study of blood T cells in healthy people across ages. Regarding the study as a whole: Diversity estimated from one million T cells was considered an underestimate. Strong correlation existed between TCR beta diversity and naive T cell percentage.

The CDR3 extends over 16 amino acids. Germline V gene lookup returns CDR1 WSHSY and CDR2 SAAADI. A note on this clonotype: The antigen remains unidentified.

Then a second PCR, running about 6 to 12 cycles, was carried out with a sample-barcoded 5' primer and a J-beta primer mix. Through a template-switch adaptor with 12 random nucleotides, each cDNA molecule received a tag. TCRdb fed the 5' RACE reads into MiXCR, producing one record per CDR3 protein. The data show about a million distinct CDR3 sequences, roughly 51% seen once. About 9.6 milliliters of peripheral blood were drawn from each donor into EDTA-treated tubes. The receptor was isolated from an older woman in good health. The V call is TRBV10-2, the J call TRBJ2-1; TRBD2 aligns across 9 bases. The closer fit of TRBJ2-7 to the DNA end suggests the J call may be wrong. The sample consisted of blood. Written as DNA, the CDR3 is TGCGCCAGCAGTGCCCGGCGGGAGGGACGGTACAATGAGCAGTACTTC. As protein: CASSARREGRYNEQYF.